Listed below are T cell receptor beta chains from one sample, sequenced in a study of graft-versus-host responses after intestinal transplantation. Profiled with immunoSEQ multiplex PCR; TCRdb holds only in-frame clones, not every one. This sample has about 15,000 clones, with roughly 74% found just once. The specimen comprised ileum tissue, sampled 14 days after transplant. These receptors all stem from a human patient who received an intestinal transplant, so some T cells may come from the graft donor. Both conserved end residues are part of each CDR3. D genes are given only for firm matches. Clone size, where shown, is once, few, many, or a class for clones that have expanded.

TRBV6-6	-	-	TRBJ2-1	CASSYGFNEQFF	TGTGCCAGCAGTTACGGGTTCAATGAGCAGTTCTTC
TRBV5-1	-	-	TRBJ1-1	CASSLPDRGLNTEAFF	TGCGCCAGCAGCTTGCCCGACCGGGGCCTGAACACTGAAGCTTTCTTT
TRBV4-1	-	-	TRBJ2-3	CASSQDLGANTDTQYF	TGCGCCAGCAGCCAAGATCTGGGTGCGAACACAGATACGCAGTATTTT
TRBV9	TRBD2	once	TRBJ2-5	CASSVGPSGMWETQYF	TGTGCCAGCAGCGTAGGGCCTAGCGGCATGTGGGAGACCCAGTACTTC
TRBV6-5	-	few	TRBJ2-1	CASGIAANNEQFF	TGTGCCAGCGGGATAGCGGCCAACAATGAGCAGTTCTTC
TRBV7-6	-	-	TRBJ2-7	CASSRGAGPYEQYF	TGTGCCAGCAGCCGGGGGGCGGGGCCCTACGAGCAGTACTTC
TRBV6-5	-	-	TRBJ1-6	CASSYAVYNSPLHF	TGTGCCAGCAGTTACGCGGTATATAATTCACCCCTCCACTTT
TRBV6-5	TRBD1	once	TRBJ2-2	CASSSRGRSGELFF	TGTGCCAGCAGTTCAAGGGGGCGTTCCGGGGAGCTGTTTTTT
TRBV18	-	-	TRBJ1-1	CASSPRQDTEAFF	TGTGCCAGCTCACCCCGACAGGATACTGAAGCTTTCTTT
TRBV7-6	-	-	TRBJ2-1	CASSLRGGGAYNEQFF	TGTGCCAGCAGCCTCCGAGGTGGGGGAGCTTACAATGAGCAGTTCTTC
TRBV4-1	-	-	TRBJ1-5	CASSYGYGNQPQHF	TGCGCCAGCAGTTATGGGTATGGCAATCAGCCCCAGCATTTT
TRBV5-1	-	-	TRBJ1-2	CASSLGGQSYYGYTF	TGCGCCAGCAGCTTGGGAGGACAGTCGTACTATGGCTACACCTTC
TRBV2	TRBD2	-	TRBJ2-2	CASSEGGYAGELFF	TGTGCCAGCAGTGAGGGAGGGTATGCCGGGGAGCTGTTTTTT
TRBV5-1	TRBD1	-	TRBJ2-7	CASSLGQGAVYEQYF	TGCGCCAGCAGCTTAGGCCAGGGGGCCGTCTACGAGCAGTACTTC
TRBV5-1	TRBD1	once	TRBJ1-2	CASSPRDRYGYTF	TGCGCCAGCAGCCCCCGGGACAGGTATGGCTACACCTTC
TRBV7-9	TRBD1	-	TRBJ2-4	CASSWRDRGQDIQYF	TGTGCCAGCAGCTGGCGGGACAGGGGGCAGGACATTCAGTACTTC
TRBV25-1	TRBD1	few	TRBJ1-1	CASSSSDRGIEAFF	TGTGCCAGCAGCTCTTCCGACAGGGGGATTGAAGCTTTCTTT
TRBV12-5	-	-	TRBJ1-5	CASGLDRNSNQPQHF	TGTGCTAGTGGTTTGGACCGAAATAGCAATCAGCCCCAGCATTTT
TRBV6-1	TRBD1	once	TRBJ1-2	CASSEVQGAAYGYTF	TGTGCCAGCAGTGAAGTCCAGGGGGCGGCCTATGGCTACACCTTC
TRBV5-1	TRBD1	once	TRBJ2-5	CASSLPGTGRFRETQYF	TGCGCCAGCAGCCTACCCGGGACAGGGAGGTTTCGAGAGACCCAGTACTTC
TRBV29-1	-	-	TRBJ2-7	CSVRPGAGGEQYF	TGCAGCGTCCGACCGGGGGCGGGCGGCGAGCAGTACTTC
TRBV5-1	-	once	TRBJ1-4	CASSFRDPRTAGNEKLFF	TGCGCCAGCAGCTTCCGAGATCCCCGGACGGCGGGGAATGAAAAACTGTTTTTT
TRBV18	-	medium-sized	TRBJ1-4	CASSPQGLVTNEKLFF	TGTGCCAGCTCACCTCAAGGGTTGGTAACTAATGAAAAACTGTTTTTT
TRBV4-1	-	-	TRBJ2-1	CASSPSRGAVEQFF	TGCGCCAGCAGCCCATCTCGGGGGGCGGTTGAGCAGTTCTTC
TRBV6-5	-	-	TRBJ2-5	CATTGNQETQYF	TGTGCCACCACAGGGAACCAAGAGACCCAGTACTTC
TRBV7-9	-	-	TRBJ2-5	CASSHTETQYF	TGTGCCAGCAGCCACACGGAGACCCAGTACTTC
TRBV7-9	-	-	TRBJ1-1	CASSLQNTEAFF	TGTGCCAGCAGCTTACAGAACACTGAAGCTTTCTTT
TRBV7-9	TRBD1	-	TRBJ2-3	CASSAQPGGLTDTQYF	TGTGCCAGCAGCGCGCAACCAGGGGGTCTCACAGATACGCAGTATTTT
TRBV5-1	-	-	TRBJ2-7	CASSGASYEQYF	TGCGCCAGCAGCGGTGCCTCCTACGAGCAGTACTTC